The rows below give T cell receptor beta chains drawn from one sample of a study of T-cell reconstitution after alpha-beta-depleted transplantation in children. TCRdb recomputed calls from the PCR reads with MiXCR, one row per CDR3 protein. The table records hundreds of thousands of distinct CDR3 sequences, roughly 13% of them present only once. The specimen was PBMCs, collected before TCRalphabeta/CD19-depleted stem cell transplant. The origin of the receptors is a girl aged 2-10 years with congenital amegakaryocytic thrombocytopenia, due to receive a stem cell transplant. Each CDR3 is given with its conserved first and last residue. Fields, in order: clone size, D gene, V gene, J gene, CDR3 protein, CDR3 DNA. A D gene is named only where the DNA matches it firmly. Some rows have no size entry. The others give once, few or many, or a class for an expanded clone.

>many|TRBD2|TRBV20-1|TRBJ2-1
CSARDPTPSGLNEQFF
TGCAGTGCTAGAGATCCCACGCCTAGCGGACTAAATGAGCAGTTCTTC
>.|.|TRBV8-2|TRBJ2-1
CGHMVRLGGRYNEQFF
TGTGGGCATATGGTACGTCTTGGGGGGAGATACAATGAGCAGTTCTTC
>.|TRBD2|TRBV12-3/TRBV12-4|TRBJ2-1
CASSLGGPFYNEQFF
TGTGCCAGCAGTTTGGGAGGGCCTTTCTACAATGAGCAGTTCTTC
>many|TRBD1|TRBV5-1|TRBJ2-1
CASSQGQGTSSYNEQFF
TGCGCCAGCAGCCAGGGACAGGGGACAAGCTCCTACAATGAGCAGTTCTTC
>many|TRBD1|TRBV29-1|TRBJ2-5
CSAGQITGTQYF
TGCAGCGCGGGACAGATAACCGGGACCCAGTACTTC
>few|TRBD2|TRBV7-8|TRBJ2-3
CASSLGTSGADSSTDTQYF
TGTGCCAGCAGCCTAGGGACTAGCGGTGCGGATTCTAGCACAGATACGCAGTATTTT
>many|.|TRBV20-1|TRBJ1-4
CSARAVTTNEKLFF
TGCAGTGCTAGAGCTGTTACAACTAATGAAAAACTGTTTTTT
>many|.|TRBV12-3/TRBV12-4|TRBJ2-3
CASSFFKSAGLSTDTQYF
TGTGCCAGCAGTTTCTTTAAATCGGCGGGACTTAGCACAGATACGCAGTATTTT
>many|.|TRBV24-1|TRBJ2-1
CATSDPTGVRYNEQFF
TGTGCCACCAGTGACCCTACTGGGGTACGTTACAATGAGCAGTTCTTC
>.|TRBD2|TRBV6-1|TRBJ2-3
CASSPGTSGRLTDTQYF
TGTGCCAGCAGTCCCGGGACTAGCGGGAGGTTGACAGATACGCAGTATTTT
>.|TRBD2|TRBV5-1|TRBJ2-5
CASSSSNRLADQETQYF
TGCGCCAGCAGCTCAAGTAACCGACTAGCGGACCAAGAGACCCAGTACTTC
>.|.|TRBV18|TRBJ2-3
CASSPRPYLMAESQDTQYF
TGTGCCAGCTCACCACGTCCCTATTTGATGGCGGAATCACAGGATACGCAGTATTTT
>many|.|TRBV5-1|TRBJ1-3
CASSLAPDISGNTIYF
TGCGCCAGCAGCTTGGCCCCCGATATCTCTGGAAACACCATATATTTT
>many|TRBD2|TRBV5-1|TRBJ2-3
CASSSGLAGEDTQYF
TGCGCCAGCAGCTCTGGACTAGCGGGAGAAGATACGCAGTATTTT
>.|.|TRBV12-3/TRBV12-4|TRBJ1-2
CASSLRMVSGYTF
TGTGCCAGCAGTCTACGGATGGTCAGTGGCTACACCTTC
>.|.|TRBV7-3|TRBJ2-5
CASSSEGYRQETQYF
TGTGCCAGCAGCTCTGAGGGTTATCGGCAAGAGACCCAGTACTTC
>few|.|TRBV7-9|TRBJ2-1
CASSSQVFANEQFF
TGTGCCAGCAGCTCCCAGGTCTTCGCCAATGAGCAGTTCTTC
>many|TRBD2|TRBV7-6|TRBJ2-1
CASSLVGGGLAGAAFNEQFF
TGTGCCAGCAGCTTAGTTGGCGGCGGGCTAGCGGGAGCAGCGTTCAATGAGCAGTTCTTC
>many|TRBD1|TRBV6-5|TRBJ2-7
CASSYLGQGRFEQYF
TGTGCCAGCAGTTACTTGGGACAGGGTAGGTTCGAGCAGTACTTC
>few|.|TRBV11-2|TRBJ2-1
CASSLERDYNEQFF
TGTGCCAGCAGCTTAGAACGCGACTACAATGAGCAGTTCTTC
>few|TRBD2|TRBV7-9|TRBJ2-1
CASRSGSAGIFEQFF
TGTGCCAGCAGAAGCGGGAGCGCCGGGATTTTTGAGCAGTTCTTC
>many|.|TRBV15|TRBJ2-1
CATSRFLARDEQFF
TGTGCCACCAGCCGTTTTCTAGCGCGGGATGAGCAGTTCTTC
>many|.|TRBV20-1|TRBJ1-2
CSARDYRDYGYTF
TGCAGTGCTAGAGACTACCGGGACTATGGCTACACCTTC
>few|.|TRBV10-3|TRBJ1-4
CAIITSGEFWPASNEKLFF
TGTGCCATTATTACCTCTGGGGAGTTTTGGCCTGCGTCTAATGAAAAACTGTTTTTT
>.|.|TRBV27|TRBJ2-3
CASSFVGLTDTQYF
TGTGCCAGCAGTTTCGTGGGACTGACAGATACGCAGTATTTT
>few|TRBD1|TRBV28|TRBJ1-5
CASSSPQGVNNQPQHF
TGTGCCAGCAGTTCGCCACAGGGGGTAAACAATCAGCCCCAGCATTTT
>.|TRBD1|TRBV29-1|TRBJ1-1
CSVERQGMNTEAFF
TGCAGCGTTGAAAGACAGGGAATGAACACTGAAGCTTTCTTT
>.|.|TRBV5-1|TRBJ2-7
CANSSNIDSYEQYF
TGCGCCAACAGTTCTAACATAGACTCCTACGAGCAGTACTTC
>many|TRBD2|TRBV20-1|TRBJ2-1
CSAGGGRGNNEQFF
TGCAGTGCAGGCGGCGGGAGGGGTAACAATGAGCAGTTCTTC
>many|.|TRBV12-3/TRBV12-4|TRBJ2-1
CASSSRSEQFF
TGTGCCAGCAGTTCTCGTTCTGAGCAGTTCTTC
>few|.|TRBV4-1|TRBJ2-1
CASSPLLTLLSYNEQFF
TGCGCCAGCAGCCCTCTCTTGACATTACTCTCCTACAATGAGCAGTTCTTC
>few|.|TRBV6-1|TRBJ2-2
CASSGGPANTGELFF
TGTGCCAGCAGTGGGGGACCGGCGAACACCGGGGAGCTGTTTTTT
>many|.|TRBV12-5|TRBJ1-1
CASGLTGSTEAFF
TGTGCTAGTGGTTTGACGGGGTCCACTGAAGCTTTCTTT
>many|TRBD1|TRBV7-9|TRBJ2-1
CASSFGQGNDEQFF
TGTGCCAGCAGCTTCGGACAGGGGAACGATGAGCAGTTCTTC
>.|.|TRBV10-3|TRBJ2-1
CAISDMLAEVYNEQFF
TGTGCCATCAGTGATATGTTAGCGGAAGTCTACAATGAGCAGTTCTTC
>.|TRBD2|TRBV28|TRBJ2-7
CASLRLAGPYEQYF
TGTGCCAGCCTGAGGCTAGCGGGGCCCTACGAGCAGTACTTC
>.|.|TRBV5-1|TRBJ2-5
CASSLGATRSGQETQYF
TGCGCCAGCAGCCTAGGGGCTACTAGATCAGGTCAAGAGACCCAGTACTTC